Sequencing of this T cell receptor (beta chain) was carried out in a study of regulatory T cells in long-lasting Graves disease. This clonotype was detected many times. Sequencing libraries for TCR beta were prepared with iRepertoire HTBI primers and Arm-PCR of CDR3 regions. From the multiplex PCR reads, TCRdb called clonotypes with MiXCR, one entry per CDR3 protein. The sample lists around 250,000 distinct CDR3 sequences, around 20% occurring once. Regarding time point: newly diagnosed GD, antithyroid drugs for less than 3 months. There was RNA extracted from PBMCs, and the TCR library was made from it. Trimming shortened V by 6 bases and J by 2 bases, and 14 bases separated the two germline ends. Germline V gives CDR1 SGHKS, CDR2 YYEKEE (reference sequence). This CDR3 spans 14 amino acids.

The sequenced sample was peripheral blood mononuclear cells (PBMCs), obtained at new diagnosis, from a patient treated with antithyroid drugs. The sequence came from a female donor with Graves disease. V and J are TRBV5-5 and TRBJ1-2; possibly TRBD1 for D (5 bases). CDR3 amino acids: CASTLSRVNYGYTF. The CDR3 nucleotides are TGTGCCAGCACTCTCAGCAGGGTAAACTATGGCTACACCTTC. The variable domain in full, with the rest retrieved from reference TRBV5-5 and TRBJ1-2, is DAGVTQSPTHLIKTRGQQVTLRCSPISGHKSVSWYQQVLGQGPQFIFQYYEKEERGRGNFPDRFSARQFPNYSSELNVNALLLGDSALYLCASTLSRVNYGYTFGSGTRLTVV.